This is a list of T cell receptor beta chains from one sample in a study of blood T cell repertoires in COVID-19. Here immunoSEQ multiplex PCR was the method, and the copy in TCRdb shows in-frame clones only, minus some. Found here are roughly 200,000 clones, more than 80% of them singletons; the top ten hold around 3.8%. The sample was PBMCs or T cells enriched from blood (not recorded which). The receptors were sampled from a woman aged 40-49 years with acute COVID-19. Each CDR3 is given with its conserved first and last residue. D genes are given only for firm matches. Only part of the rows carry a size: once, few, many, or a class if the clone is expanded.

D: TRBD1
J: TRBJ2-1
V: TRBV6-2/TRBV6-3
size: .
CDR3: CASSYSKQGDYNEQFF
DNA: TGTGCCAGCAGTTACTCCAAACAGGGGGACTACAATGAGCAGTTCTTC

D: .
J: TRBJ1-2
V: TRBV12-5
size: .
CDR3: CASGLPRVRNYGYTF
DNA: TGTGCTAGTGGTTTGCCTCGGGTCAGAAACTATGGCTACACCTTC

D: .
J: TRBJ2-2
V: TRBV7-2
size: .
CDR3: CASSLAQYTGELFF
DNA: TGTGCCAGCAGCTTAGCACAATACACCGGGGAGCTGTTTTTT

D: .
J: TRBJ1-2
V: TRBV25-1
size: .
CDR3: CASSVPDSEYYGYTF
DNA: TGTGCCAGCAGTGTTCCGGACAGCGAGTACTATGGCTACACCTTC

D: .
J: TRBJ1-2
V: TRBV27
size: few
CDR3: CASSLINPPAGDGYTF
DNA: TGTGCCAGCAGTTTAATCAACCCCCCCGCCGGGGATGGCTACACCTTC

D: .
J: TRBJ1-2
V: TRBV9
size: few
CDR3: CASGSGFDYGYTF
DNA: TGTGCCAGCGGGTCAGGCTTTGACTATGGCTACACCTTC

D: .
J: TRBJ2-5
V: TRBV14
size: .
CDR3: CASSQVKETQYF
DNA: TGTGCCAGCAGCCAAGTTAAAGAGACCCAGTACTTC

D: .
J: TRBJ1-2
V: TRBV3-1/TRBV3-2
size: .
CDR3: CASSPSGQNYGYTF
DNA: TGTGCCAGCAGCCCTTCCGGACAGAACTATGGCTACACCTTC

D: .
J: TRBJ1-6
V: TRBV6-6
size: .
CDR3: CASIQVTTNSPLHF
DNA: TGTGCCAGCATCCAAGTGACTACTAATTCACCCCTCCACTTT

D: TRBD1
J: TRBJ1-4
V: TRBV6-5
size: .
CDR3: CASRHRGANEKLFF
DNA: TGTGCCAGCAGGCACAGGGGTGCTAATGAAAAACTGTTTTTT